This passage covers 3 T cell receptor beta chains from one sample sequenced in a study of OX40 agonist ivuxolimab in advanced cancers. Sequenced by immunoSEQ multiplex PCR; TCRdb stores in-frame clones only, minus some. The data show about 99,000 clones, about 91% seen once. Here the sequenced sample was CD4+ or CD8+ T cells sorted from blood, taken in a trial of the OX40 agonist ivuxolimab. Receptors were obtained from an adult with an advanced solid tumor such as melanoma, head and neck, liver or kidney cancer.

The rearrangement uses TRBV28 and TRBJ2-5; possible D gene TRBD1, 6 bases. The DNA end is a closer match to TRBJ2-7, so the J assignment may be wrong. CDR1 and CDR2 from the germline V gene are MDHEN and SYDVKM. The CDR3 covers 15 residues. The DNA of the CDR3 is TGTGCCAGCAACGCCGGACAGCCTGGCTCCTACGAGCAGTACTTC. Translation: CASNAGQPGSYEQYF.

A note on this clone: The same CDR3 arises from other DNA sequences in this sample as well. The chain uses TRBV7-2 and TRBJ2-2; 15 nucleotides match TRBD2. J was trimmed by 2 bases and V by 3 bases; bases with no gene match: 1. The CDR3 totals 17 residues. CDR1 is SGHTA, CDR2 FQGNSA, per germline. The CDR3 nucleotides read TGTGCCAGCAGCTTGGGACTAGCGGGAGGCAACACCGGGGAGCTGTTTTTT. This encodes CASSLGLAGGNTGELFF.

The chain has TRBV18 and TRBJ2-5; tentative D call: TRBD2 (6 bases). The germline V gene encodes CDR1 KGHSH and CDR2 LQKENI. V dropped 4 bases and J dropped 0 bases, with 6 bases sitting between them. The CDR3 is 13 residues long. Here the CDR3 DNA reads TGTGCCAGCTCACGGACTAACCAAGAGACCCAGTACTTC. This encodes CASSRTNQETQYF.